The sample holds a few counts of the clone carrying this T cell receptor (beta chain). Using immunoSEQ multiplex PCR, the repertoire was profiled, and TCRdb retains in-frame clones only, with some absent. The sample yields 90,000 to 150,000 clones, more than 75% seen once. This entry belongs to a study of blood T cell repertoires in COVID-19. V gave up 5 bases and J gave up 4 bases; unmatched junction bases: 8. Germline CDR1 is SEHNR and CDR2 is FQNEAQ (reference sequence). CDR3 length: 15 amino acids. This clonotype was obtained from a woman between 50 and 59 years old with acute or convalescent COVID-19. Sequencing was done on a sample of peripheral blood. The chain recombines TRBV7-9 with TRBJ1-5; 7 positions agree with TRBD1. The CDR3 DNA is TGTGCCAGCAGCCCTGTAGGGGGCGGGAATCAGCCCCAGCATTTT. It codes for CASSPVGGGNQPQHF.